The 10 T cell receptor beta chains presented below share a single source sample, sequenced in a study of T cell responses to AZD1222 COVID-19 vaccine. TCRdb's copy holds only in-frame clones and misses some; the assay was immunoSEQ multiplex PCR. The table includes 150,000 to 200,000 clones, approximately 93% detected once. The sequenced sample was peripheral blood, obtained on day 0 of AZD1222 vaccination. The receptors here all came from an adult in good health.

This sequence joins TRBV7-6 and TRBJ1-2; D not certain. CDR3 length: 14 residues. The V end was cut by 2 bases, the J end by 7 bases, with 14 bases between. The V gene's germline CDR1 is SGHVS and CDR2 FNYEAQ. In DNA form, the CDR3 reads TGTGCCAGCAGCTTAAATATTGGAGTATCTGGCTACACCTTC. It translates to CASSLNIGVSGYTF.

The chain employs TRBV2 and TRBJ2-2; 7 nucleotides line up with TRBD1. Trimming took 6 bases from V and 6 from J; bases not matched to a gene: 4. The CDR3 loop spans 13 amino acids. Germline CDR1 SNHLY, CDR2 FYNNEI. This chain's CDR3 is CASRRQGSGELFF. CDR3 in DNA: TGTGCCAGCAGACGACAGGGTTCCGGGGAGCTGTTTTTT.

The rearrangement joins TRBV7-2 to TRBJ1-3, with TRBD1 as a possible D gene (6 bases). Trimming left V 5 bases short and J 5 bases short, with 19 bases between. CDR1 and CDR2 from the germline V gene are SGHTA and FQGNSA. The length of the CDR3 is 16 residues. The chain's CDR3 is CASSPGIGGSRNTIYF. In DNA, the CDR3 is TGTGCCAGCAGCCCAGGTATCGGGGGCTCGAGAAACACCATATATTTT. Based on the CDR3 plus reference TRBV7-2 and TRBJ1-3, the full variable domain is GAGVSQSPSNKVTEKGKDVELRCDPISGHTALYWYRQSLGQGLEFLIYFQGNSAPDKSGLPSDRFSAERTGGSVSTLTIQRTQQEDSAVYLCASSPGIGGSRNTIYFGEGSWLTVV.

This chain joins TRBV6-4 and TRBJ2-1; TRBD2 aligns across 14 bases. After removal of 6 bases from V and 6 bases from J, the junction contained 1 base not matched to a gene. The CDR3 sequence is 14 residues long. Per germline, CDR1 MRHNA and CDR2 SNTAGT. CDR3: CASSGTSGGNEQFF. The CDR3 DNA reads as TGTGCCAGCAGCGGGACTAGCGGGGGCAATGAGCAGTTCTTC.

CDR3 sequence (DNA): TGTGCCAGTAGTCACCGCGGGTCCCAAGAGACCCAGTACTTC. This codes for CASSHRGSQETQYF. The chain couples TRBV19 to TRBJ2-5; TRBD2 is a possible D gene (5 bases). CDR3 length: 14 residues. Germline loops: CDR1 LNHDA, CDR2 SQIVND (reference sequence). The V end lost 5 bases, the J end lost 1 base, and 11 bases lay between the germline ends.

The table lists this clone with a count of one. The V gene is TRBV5-1, the J gene TRBJ1-2; a weak D match, TRBD1 (6 bases). Trimming left V 4 bases short and J 2 bases short, with 12 bases between. The CDR3 extends over 14 amino acids. CDR1 is SGHRS and CDR2 is YFSETQ in the germline V gene. The CDR3 reads CASSGKTGNYGYTF. The DNA of the CDR3 is TGCGCCAGCAGCGGAAAGACAGGAAACTATGGCTACACCTTC.

In this sample, this clone turned up once. The CDR3 coding sequence is TGTGCCAGCAGCCAAGCGACAGGGGGTTGGACAGATACGCAGTATTTT. It is translated as CASSQATGGWTDTQYF. The J gene is TRBJ2-3, the V gene TRBV3-1 (or the pseudogene TRBV3-2), with TRBD1 matching 9 bases. The junction had 5 bases not matched to a gene; V was cut back by 1 base and J by 3 bases. The CDR3 has 16 amino acids. Germline lookup yields CDR1 LGHDT and CDR2 YNNKEL (reference sequence).

This clone occurred once. This chain connects TRBV7-2 to TRBJ1-6; TRBD1 agrees at 7 bases. CDR1 is SGHTA and CDR2 is FQGNSA in the germline V gene. The V gene end was trimmed by 5 bases and the J gene end by 10 bases; junction bases not matched to a gene: 11. The CDR3 extends over 15 amino acids. CDR3 in DNA: TGTGCCAGCAGCCCTAGGCGACAGGGTTACTCACCCCTCCACTTT. Translation gives CASSPRRQGYSPLHF.

This clone was picked up one time. The chain combines TRBV7-2 with TRBJ1-1; possibly TRBD1 for D (6 bases). Germline CDR1 reads SGHTA; CDR2 reads FQGNSA. This CDR3 is built from 14 residues. V lost 10 bases and J 0 bases, leaving 15 bases between the germline ends. The CDR3 region has the DNA TGTGCCACCGGGGGCCCTGGGATGAACACTGAAGCTTTCTTT. Translated, it gives CATGGPGMNTEAFF.

This rearrangement joins TRBV3-1 (or the pseudogene TRBV3-2) to TRBJ1-2; a weak D match, TRBD1 (5 bases). This CDR3 spans 12 amino acids. V lost 2 bases to trimming and J lost 10 bases, with 11 bases between them. The V gene's germline CDR1 is LGHDT and CDR2 YNNKEL (reference sequence). CDR3 sequence (DNA): TGTGCCAGCAGCCAATACGGGACCTCCTACACCTTC. Its protein is CASSQYGTSYTF.